The source of this T cell receptor (beta chain) is a study of cytomegalovirus exposure and HLA in healthy donors. The CDR3 length is 15 residues. Trimming took 1 base from V and 2 from J, leaving 11 bases between them. Germline V gives CDR1 MNHEY, CDR2 SMNVEV (reference sequence). Method: immunoSEQ multiplex PCR; TCRdb's copy keeps in-frame clones and lacks some. The table records under 250,000 clones, roughly 87% of them present only once. The sample was PBMCs. This chain uses TRBV27 with TRBJ2-5, with D possibly being TRBD1 (5 bases). This receptor was identified in a man between 18 and 29 years old in good health and CMV-seropositive. In DNA, the CDR3 is TGTGCCAGCAGTTTATGGGCAGGGCAACAAGAGACCCAGTACTTC. Encoded protein: CASSLWAGQQETQYF.